This entry concerns a single T cell receptor (beta chain). Its antigen remains unknown. Constant-segment primers and 5'RACE yielded cDNA libraries for TCR alpha and TCR beta, each carrying sample barcodes and UMIs. TCRdb independently ran MiXCR on the 5' RACE reads; one entry per CDR3 protein. The sample includes roughly 300,000 distinct CDR3 sequences, under 20% seen only once; the top ten take approximately 25%. The record originates from a study of T-cell memory formation after mild COVID-19. Overall study findings and caveats: While clones contracting from day 15 to 85 were balanced between CD4 and CD8, later expanders leaned CD4+. CD4+ clones that contracted lay mainly in CM and EM; CD8+ ones lay in EMRA. Nothing confirmed that second-wave clones peaking on day 37 were specific for SARS-CoV-2.

The V end lost 9 bases, the J end lost 0 bases, and 9 bases lay between the germline ends. From germline, CDR1 is MDHEN and CDR2 SYDVKM. The CDR3 consists of 13 residues. The sequencing sample was made of PBMCs or a T cell subset sorted from them (not recorded which). The origin of this receptor is a man aged 18 to 30 who had mild COVID-19 (a few samples of this study predate the infection). Cell type and time point are not known. The V and J genes are TRBV28 and TRBJ1-5; D not resolved. The CDR3 loop is CASRTTSNQPQHF. In DNA, the CDR3 is TGTGCCAGTAGGACTACTAGCAATCAGCCCCAGCATTTT.